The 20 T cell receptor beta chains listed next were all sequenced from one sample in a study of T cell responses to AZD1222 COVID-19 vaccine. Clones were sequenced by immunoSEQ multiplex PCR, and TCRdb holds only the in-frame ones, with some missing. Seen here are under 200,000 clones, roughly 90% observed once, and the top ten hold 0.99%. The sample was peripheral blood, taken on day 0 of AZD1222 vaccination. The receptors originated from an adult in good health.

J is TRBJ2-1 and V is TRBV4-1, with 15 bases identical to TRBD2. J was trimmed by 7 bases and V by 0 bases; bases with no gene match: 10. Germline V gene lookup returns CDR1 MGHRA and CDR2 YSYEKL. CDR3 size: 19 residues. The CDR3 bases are TGCGCCAGCAGCCAAGATCACGGACTAGCGGGAGGGTTGGGGAATGAGCAGTTCTTC. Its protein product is CASSQDHGLAGGLGNEQFF.

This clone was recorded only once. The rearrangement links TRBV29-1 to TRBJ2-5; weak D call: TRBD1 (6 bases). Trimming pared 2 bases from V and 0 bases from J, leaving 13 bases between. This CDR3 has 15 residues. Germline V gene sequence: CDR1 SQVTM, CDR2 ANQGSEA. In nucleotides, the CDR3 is TGCAGCGTTGAAAGCGTCAGGGGATACCAAGAGACCCAGTACTTC. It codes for CSVESVRGYQETQYF.

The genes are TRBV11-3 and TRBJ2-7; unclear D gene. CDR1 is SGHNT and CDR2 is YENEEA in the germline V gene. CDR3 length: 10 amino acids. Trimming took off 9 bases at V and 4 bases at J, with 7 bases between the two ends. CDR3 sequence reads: CARLGYEQYF. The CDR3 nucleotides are TGTGCCAGACTCGGTTACGAGCAGTACTTC.

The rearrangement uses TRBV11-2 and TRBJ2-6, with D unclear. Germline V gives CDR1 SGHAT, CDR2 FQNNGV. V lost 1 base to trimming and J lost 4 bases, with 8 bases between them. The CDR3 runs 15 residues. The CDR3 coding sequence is TGTGCCAGCAGCTTAGTGAGAGCCGGGGCCAACGTCCTGACTTTC. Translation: CASSLVRAGANVLTF.

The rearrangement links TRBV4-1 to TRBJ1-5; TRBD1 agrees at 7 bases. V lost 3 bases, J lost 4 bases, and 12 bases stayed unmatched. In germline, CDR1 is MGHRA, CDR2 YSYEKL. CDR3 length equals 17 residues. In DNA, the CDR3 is TGCGCCAGCAGCCAGGATAAGAGGGACAGTAAGAATCAGCCCCAGCATTTT. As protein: CASSQDKRDSKNQPQHF.

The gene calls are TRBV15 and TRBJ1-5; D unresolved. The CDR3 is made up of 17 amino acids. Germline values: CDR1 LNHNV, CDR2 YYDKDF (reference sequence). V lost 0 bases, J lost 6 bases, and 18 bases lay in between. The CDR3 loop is CATSRDNVPAGGQPQHF. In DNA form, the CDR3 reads TGTGCCACCAGCAGAGATAATGTCCCAGCCGGCGGTCAGCCCCAGCATTTT.

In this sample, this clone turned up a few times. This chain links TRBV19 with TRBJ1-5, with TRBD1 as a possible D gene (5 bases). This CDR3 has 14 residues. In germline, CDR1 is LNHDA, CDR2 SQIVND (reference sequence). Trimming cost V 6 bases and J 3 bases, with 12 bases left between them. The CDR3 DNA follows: TGTGCCAGTAGCCCGGTGGGGCTCAATCAGCCCCAGCATTTT. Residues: CASSPVGLNQPQHF.

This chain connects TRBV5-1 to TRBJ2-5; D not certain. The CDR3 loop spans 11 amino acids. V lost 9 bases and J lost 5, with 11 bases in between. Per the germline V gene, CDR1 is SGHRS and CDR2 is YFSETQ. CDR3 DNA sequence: TGCGCCACCAGAGTTGGGGAGACCCAGTACTTC. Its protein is CATRVGETQYF.

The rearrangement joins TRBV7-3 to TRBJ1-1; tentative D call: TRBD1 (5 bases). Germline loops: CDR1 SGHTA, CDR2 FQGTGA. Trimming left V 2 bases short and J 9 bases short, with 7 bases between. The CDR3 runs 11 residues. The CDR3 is CASSLGGKAFF. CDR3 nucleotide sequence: TGTGCCAGCAGCTTAGGGGGTAAAGCTTTCTTT.

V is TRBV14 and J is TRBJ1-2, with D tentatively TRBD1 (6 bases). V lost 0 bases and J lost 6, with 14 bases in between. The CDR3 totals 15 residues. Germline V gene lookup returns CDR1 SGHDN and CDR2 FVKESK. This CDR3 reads CASSQDTWGRDGYTF. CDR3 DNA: TGTGCCAGCAGCCAAGATACCTGGGGGCGGGATGGCTACACCTTC.

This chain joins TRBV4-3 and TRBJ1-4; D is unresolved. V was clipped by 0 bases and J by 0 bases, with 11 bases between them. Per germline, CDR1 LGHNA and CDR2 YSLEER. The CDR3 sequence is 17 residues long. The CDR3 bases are TGCGCCAGCAGCCAAGATCTTTCGGCCGCAACTAATGAAAAACTGTTTTTT. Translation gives CASSQDLSAATNEKLFF.

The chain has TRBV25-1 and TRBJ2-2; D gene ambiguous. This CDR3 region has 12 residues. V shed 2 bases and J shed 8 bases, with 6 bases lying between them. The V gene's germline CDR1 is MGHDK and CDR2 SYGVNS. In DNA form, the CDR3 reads TGTGCCAGCAGTGAAGGGGTAGGGGAGCTGTTTTTT. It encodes CASSEGVGELFF.

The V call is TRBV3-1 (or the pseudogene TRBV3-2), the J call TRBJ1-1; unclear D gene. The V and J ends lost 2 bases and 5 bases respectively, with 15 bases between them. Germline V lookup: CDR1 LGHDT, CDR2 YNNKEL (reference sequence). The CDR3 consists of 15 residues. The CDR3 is CASSQLPLGSTEAFF. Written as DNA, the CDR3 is TGTGCCAGCAGCCAACTACCCTTAGGGTCGACTGAAGCTTTCTTT.

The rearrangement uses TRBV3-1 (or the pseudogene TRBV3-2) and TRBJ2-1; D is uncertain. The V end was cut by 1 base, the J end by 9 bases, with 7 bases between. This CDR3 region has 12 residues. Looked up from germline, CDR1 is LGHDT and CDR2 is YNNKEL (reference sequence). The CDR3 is CASSQGPSEQFF. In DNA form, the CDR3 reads TGTGCCAGCAGCCAAGGACCAAGTGAGCAGTTCTTC.

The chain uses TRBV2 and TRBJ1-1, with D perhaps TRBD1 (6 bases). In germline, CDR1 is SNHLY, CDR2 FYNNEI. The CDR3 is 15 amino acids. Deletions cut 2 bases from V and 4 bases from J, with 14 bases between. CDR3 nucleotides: TGTGCCAGCAGTGAATATTGGGGGGGCGGCACTGAAGCTTTCTTT. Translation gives CASSEYWGGGTEAFF.

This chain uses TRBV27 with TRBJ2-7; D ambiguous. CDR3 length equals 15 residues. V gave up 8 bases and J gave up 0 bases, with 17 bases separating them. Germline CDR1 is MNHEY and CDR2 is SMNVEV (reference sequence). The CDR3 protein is CASAPRAGHSYEQYF. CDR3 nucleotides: TGTGCCAGCGCCCCACGTGCCGGGCACTCCTACGAGCAGTACTTC.

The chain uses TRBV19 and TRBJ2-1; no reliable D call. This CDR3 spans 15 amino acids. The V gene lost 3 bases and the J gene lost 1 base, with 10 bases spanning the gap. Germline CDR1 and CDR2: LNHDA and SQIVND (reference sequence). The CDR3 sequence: CASSISRASYNEQFF. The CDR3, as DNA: TGTGCCAGTAGTATCTCCCGGGCGTCCTACAATGAGCAGTTCTTC. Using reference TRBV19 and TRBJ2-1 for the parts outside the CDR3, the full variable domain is DGGITQSPKYLFRKEGQNVTLSCEQNLNHDAMYWYRQDPGQGLRLIYYSQIVNDFQKGDIAEGYSVSREKKESFPLTVTSAQKNPTAFYLCASSISRASYNEQFFGPGTRLTVL.

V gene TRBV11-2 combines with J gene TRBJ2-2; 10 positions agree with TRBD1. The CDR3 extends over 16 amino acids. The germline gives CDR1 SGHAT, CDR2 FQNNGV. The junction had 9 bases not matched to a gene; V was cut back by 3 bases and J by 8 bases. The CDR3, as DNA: TGTGCCAGCAGCTTGGGGACAGGGGCCCGATCAGGGGAGCTGTTTTTT. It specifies CASSLGTGARSGELFF.

The CDR3 sequence is CASSWRDGYEQYF. CDR3 bases: TGTGCCAGCAGCTGGAGGGACGGTTACGAGCAGTACTTC. The rearrangement links TRBV5-6 to TRBJ2-7; tentatively, D is TRBD2 (6 bases). The CDR3 has 13 amino acids. The germline gives CDR1 SGHDT, CDR2 YYEEEE. V lost 3 bases, J lost 4 bases, and 11 bases lay in between.

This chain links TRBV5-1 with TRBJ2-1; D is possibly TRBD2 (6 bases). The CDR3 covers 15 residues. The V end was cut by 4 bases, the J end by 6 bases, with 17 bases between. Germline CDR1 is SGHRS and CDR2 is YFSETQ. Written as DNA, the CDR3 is TGCGCCAGCAGCCTACGGGACTCGGCCCGCAATGAGCAGTTCTTC. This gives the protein CASSLRDSARNEQFF.